This T cell receptor beta chain was sequenced in a study of CD8 T cells in Susac syndrome. Study-wide background: Among the sequenced Susac syndrome patients, 5 or 6 had active disease while fewer than 10 were in remission. Notes on the study in general: CD4+ repertoires of Susac syndrome patients lacked detectable clonal expansion.

RNA in amounts of roughly 0.5 to 1 ug was reverse transcribed with random hexamers. TCRdb fed the immunoSEQ multiplex PCR reads into MiXCR, producing one record per CDR3 protein. This sample carries more than 200,000 distinct CDR3 sequences, about 94% of them seen once, and the ten largest clones take about 0.15%. Germline V gene data show CDR1 as SGHVS and CDR2 as FQNEAQ. V lost 1 base to trimming and J lost 0 bases, with 6 bases between them. CDR3 length: 15 amino acids. Of note for this clonotype: The antigen is unknown.

Input material: CD4+ T cells from PBMCs. The chain combines TRBV7-8 with TRBJ2-2; no firm D call. The receptor was isolated from a human donor with Susac syndrome. The CDR3 region has the DNA TGTGCCAGCAGCTTAGGCGTCGCGAACACCGGGGAGCTGTTTTTT. It yields the protein CASSLGVANTGELFF. Full variable domain (rest looked up from reference TRBV7-8 and TRBJ2-2): GAGVSQSPRYKVAKRGQDVALRCDPISGHVSLFWYQQALGQGPEFLTYFQNEAQLDKSGLPSDRFFAERPEGSVSTLKIQRTQQEDSAVYLCASSLGVANTGELFFGEGSRLTVL.